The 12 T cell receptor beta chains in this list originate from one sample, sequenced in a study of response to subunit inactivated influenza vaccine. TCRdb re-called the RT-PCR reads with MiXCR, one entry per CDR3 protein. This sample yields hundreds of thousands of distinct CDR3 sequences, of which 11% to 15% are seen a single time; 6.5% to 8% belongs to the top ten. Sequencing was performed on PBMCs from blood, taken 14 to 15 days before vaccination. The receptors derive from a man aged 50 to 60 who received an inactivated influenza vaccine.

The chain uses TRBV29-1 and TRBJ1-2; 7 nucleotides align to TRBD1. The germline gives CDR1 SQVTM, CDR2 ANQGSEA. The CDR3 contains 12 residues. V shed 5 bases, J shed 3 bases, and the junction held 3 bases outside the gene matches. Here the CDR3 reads CSVLDRDYGYTF. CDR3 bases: TGCAGCGTTCTAGACAGGGACTATGGCTACACCTTC.

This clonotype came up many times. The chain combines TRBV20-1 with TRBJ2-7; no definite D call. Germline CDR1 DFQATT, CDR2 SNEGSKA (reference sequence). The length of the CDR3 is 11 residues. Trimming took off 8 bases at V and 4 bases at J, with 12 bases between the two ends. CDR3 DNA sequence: TGCAGTCCGATGGACGGTTACGAGCAGTACTTC. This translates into CSPMDGYEQYF.

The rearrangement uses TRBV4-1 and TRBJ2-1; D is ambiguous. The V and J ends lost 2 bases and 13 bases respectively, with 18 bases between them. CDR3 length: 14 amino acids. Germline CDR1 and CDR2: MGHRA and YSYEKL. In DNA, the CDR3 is TGCGCCAGCAGCCAAACTCTTATTTCAGACCATCAGTTCTTC. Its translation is CASSQTLISDHQFF.

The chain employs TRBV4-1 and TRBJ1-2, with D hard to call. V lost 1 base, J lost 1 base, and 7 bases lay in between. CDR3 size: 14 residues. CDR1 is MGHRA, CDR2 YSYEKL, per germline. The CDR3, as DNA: TGCGCCAGCAGCCAAGTTCCGGGTAACTATGGCTACACCTTC. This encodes CASSQVPGNYGYTF.

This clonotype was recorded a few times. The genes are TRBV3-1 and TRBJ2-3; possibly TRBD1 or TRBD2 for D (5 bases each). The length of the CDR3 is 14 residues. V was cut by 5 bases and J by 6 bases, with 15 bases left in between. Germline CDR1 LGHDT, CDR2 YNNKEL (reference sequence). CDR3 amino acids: CASSSVAREDTQYF. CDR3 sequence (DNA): TGTGCCAGCAGCTCCGTGGCCAGGGAGGATACGCAGTATTTT.

Here the CDR3 reads CASRGDIREQYF. CDR3 nucleotides: TGTGCCAGCAGGGGGGATATCCGGGAGCAGTACTTC. The genes are TRBV2 and TRBJ2-7; D possibly uses TRBD1 or TRBD2 (5 bases each). The CDR3 is 12 residues long. CDR1 and CDR2 (germline): SNHLY, FYNNEI. V was trimmed by 6 bases and J by 7 bases, leaving 13 bases between them.

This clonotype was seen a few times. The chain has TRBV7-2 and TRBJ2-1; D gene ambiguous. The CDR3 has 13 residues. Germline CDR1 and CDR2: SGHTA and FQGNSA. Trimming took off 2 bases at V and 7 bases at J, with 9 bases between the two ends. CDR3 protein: CASSLSLGNEQFF. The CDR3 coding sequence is TGTGCCAGCAGCTTAAGTCTGGGTAATGAGCAGTTCTTC. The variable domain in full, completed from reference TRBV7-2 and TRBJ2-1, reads GAGVSQSPSNKVTEKGKDVELRCDPISGHTALYWYRQSLGQGLEFLIYFQGNSAPDKSGLPSDRFSAERTGGSVSTLTIQRTQQEDSAVYLCASSLSLGNEQFFGPGTRLTVL.

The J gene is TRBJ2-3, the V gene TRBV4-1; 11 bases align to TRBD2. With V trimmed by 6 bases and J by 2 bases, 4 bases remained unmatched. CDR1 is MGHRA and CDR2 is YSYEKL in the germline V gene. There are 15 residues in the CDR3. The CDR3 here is CASRGTSGPTDTQYF. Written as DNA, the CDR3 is TGCGCCAGCAGGGGGACTAGCGGTCCCACAGATACGCAGTATTTT.

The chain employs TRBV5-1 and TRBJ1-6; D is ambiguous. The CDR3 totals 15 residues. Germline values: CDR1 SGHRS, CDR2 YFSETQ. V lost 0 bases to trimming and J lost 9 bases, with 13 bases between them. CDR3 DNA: TGCGCCAGCAGCTTGGTTGGGGATAGAGCTTCACCCCTCCACTTT. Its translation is CASSLVGDRASPLHF. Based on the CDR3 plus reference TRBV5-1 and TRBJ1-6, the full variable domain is KAGVTQTPRYLIKTRGQQVTLSCSPISGHRSVSWYQQTPGQGLQFLFEYFSETQRNKGNFPGRFSGRQFSNSRSEMNVSTLELGDSALYLCASSLVGDRASPLHFGNGTRLTVT.

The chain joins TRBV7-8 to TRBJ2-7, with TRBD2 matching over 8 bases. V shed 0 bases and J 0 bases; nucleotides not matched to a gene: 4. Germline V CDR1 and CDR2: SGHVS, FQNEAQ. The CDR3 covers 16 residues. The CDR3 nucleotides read TGTGCCAGCAGCTTAGCGGGTCGGGGGGGCTCCTACGAGCAGTACTTC. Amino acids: CASSLAGRGGSYEQYF.

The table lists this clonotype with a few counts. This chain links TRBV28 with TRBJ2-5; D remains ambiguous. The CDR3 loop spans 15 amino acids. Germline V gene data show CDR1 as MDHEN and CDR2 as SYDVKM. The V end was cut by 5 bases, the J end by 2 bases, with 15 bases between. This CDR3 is CASSVGSLSQETQYF. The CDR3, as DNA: TGTGCCAGCAGTGTAGGGTCTCTATCTCAAGAGACCCAGTACTTC.

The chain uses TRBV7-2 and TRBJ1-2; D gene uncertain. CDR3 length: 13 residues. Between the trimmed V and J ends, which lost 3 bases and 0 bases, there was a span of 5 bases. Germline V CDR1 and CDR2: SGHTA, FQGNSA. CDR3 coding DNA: TGTGCCAGCAGCTTGTTTTCTAACTATGGCTACACCTTC. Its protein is CASSLFSNYGYTF.